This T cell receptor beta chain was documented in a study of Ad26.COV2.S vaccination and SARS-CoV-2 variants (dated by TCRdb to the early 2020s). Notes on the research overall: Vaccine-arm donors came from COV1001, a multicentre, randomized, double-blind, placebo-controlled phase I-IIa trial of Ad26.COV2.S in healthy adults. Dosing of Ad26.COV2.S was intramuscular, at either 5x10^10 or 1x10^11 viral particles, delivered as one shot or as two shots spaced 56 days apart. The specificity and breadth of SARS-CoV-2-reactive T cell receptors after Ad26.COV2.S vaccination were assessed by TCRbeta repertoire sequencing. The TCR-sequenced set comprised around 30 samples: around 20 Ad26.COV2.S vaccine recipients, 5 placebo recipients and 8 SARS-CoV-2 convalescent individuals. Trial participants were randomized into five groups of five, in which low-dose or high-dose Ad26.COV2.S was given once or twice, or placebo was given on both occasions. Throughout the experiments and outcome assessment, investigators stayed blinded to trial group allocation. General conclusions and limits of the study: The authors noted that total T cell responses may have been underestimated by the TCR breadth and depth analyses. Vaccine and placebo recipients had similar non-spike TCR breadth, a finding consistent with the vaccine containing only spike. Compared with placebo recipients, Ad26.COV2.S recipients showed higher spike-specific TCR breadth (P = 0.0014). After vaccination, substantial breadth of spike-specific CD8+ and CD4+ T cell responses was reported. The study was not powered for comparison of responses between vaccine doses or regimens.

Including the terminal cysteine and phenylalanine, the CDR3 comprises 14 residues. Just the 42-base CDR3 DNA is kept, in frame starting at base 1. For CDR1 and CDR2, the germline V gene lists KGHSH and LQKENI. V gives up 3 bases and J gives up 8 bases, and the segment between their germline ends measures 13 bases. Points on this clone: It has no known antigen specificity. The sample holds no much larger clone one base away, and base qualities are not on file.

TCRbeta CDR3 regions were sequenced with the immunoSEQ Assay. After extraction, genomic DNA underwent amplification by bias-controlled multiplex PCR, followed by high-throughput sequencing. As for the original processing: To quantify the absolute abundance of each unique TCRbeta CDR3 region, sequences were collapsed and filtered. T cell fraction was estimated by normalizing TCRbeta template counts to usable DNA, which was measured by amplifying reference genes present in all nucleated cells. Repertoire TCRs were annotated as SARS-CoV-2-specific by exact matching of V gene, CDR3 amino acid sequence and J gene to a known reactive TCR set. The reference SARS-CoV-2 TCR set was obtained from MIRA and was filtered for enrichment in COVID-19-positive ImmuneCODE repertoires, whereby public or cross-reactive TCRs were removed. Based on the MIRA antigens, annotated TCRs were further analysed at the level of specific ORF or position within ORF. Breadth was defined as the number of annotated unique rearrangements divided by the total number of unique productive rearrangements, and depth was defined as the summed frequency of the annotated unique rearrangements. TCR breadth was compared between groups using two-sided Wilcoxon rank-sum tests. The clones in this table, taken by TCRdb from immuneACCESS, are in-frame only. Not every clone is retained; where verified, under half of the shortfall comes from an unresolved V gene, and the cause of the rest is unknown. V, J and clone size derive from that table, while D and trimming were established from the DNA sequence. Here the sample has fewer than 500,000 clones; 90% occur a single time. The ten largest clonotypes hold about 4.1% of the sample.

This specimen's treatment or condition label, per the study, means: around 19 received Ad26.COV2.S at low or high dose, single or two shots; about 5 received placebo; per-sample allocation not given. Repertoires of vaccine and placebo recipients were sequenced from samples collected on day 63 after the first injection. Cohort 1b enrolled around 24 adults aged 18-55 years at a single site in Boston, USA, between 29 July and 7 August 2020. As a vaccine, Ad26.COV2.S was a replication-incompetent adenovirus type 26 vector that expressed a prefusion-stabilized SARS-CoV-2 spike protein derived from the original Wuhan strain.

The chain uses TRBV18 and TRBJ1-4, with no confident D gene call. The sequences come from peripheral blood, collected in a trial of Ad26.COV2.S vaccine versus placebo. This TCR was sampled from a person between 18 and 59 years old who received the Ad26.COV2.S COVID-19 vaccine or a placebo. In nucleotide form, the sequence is TGTGCCAGCTCACCTGAGGAGGTCGGGGAAAAACTGTTTTTT. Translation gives CASSPEEVGEKLFF. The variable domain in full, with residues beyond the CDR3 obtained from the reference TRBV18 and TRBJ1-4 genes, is NAGVMQNPRHLVRRRGQEARLRCSPMKGHSHVYWYRQLPEEGLKFMVYLQKENIIDESGMPKERFSAEFPKEGPSILRIQQVVRGDSAAYFCASSPEEVGEKLFFGSGTQLSVL.